The 27 T cell receptor beta chains presented below share a single source sample, sequenced in a study of CD8+ T cells in alopecia areata. Extracted RNA was reverse transcribed, and the resulting cDNA served as sequencing template. The method was immunoSEQ multiplex PCR; TCRdb's version includes in-frame clones alone and lacks a portion of them. The repertoire holds approximately 180,000 clones, with less than 70% as singletons. Treatment specified: oral pan-JAK inhibitor, 5-10 mg twice daily. The sequenced sample was CD4+ T cells sorted from blood, obtained at approximately week 50, from a patient treated with tofacitinib. Receptors originate from a human donor with alopecia areata.

V usage is TRBV6-5 and J usage is TRBJ1-1; D perhaps matches TRBD1 (5 bases). This CDR3 has 15 amino acids. V was shortened by 4 bases and J by 5 bases, with 17 bases between the two germline ends. Germline assignment: CDR1 MNHEY and CDR2 SVGAGI. DNA for the CDR3: TGTGCCAGCAGTTCCAAGACAGACGGGGGGACTGAAGCTTTCTTT. Residues: CASSSKTDGGTEAFF.

The chain combines TRBV18 with TRBJ2-3, with D uncertain. CDR1 KGHSH and CDR2 LQKENI come from the germline V gene. This CDR3 comprises 15 residues. V lost 4 bases and J 0 bases, leaving 11 bases between the germline ends. For the CDR3, the DNA is TGTGCCAGCTCACAACGACGAGGAAGCACAGATACGCAGTATTTT. It is translated as CASSQRRGSTDTQYF.

The chain carries TRBV29-1 and TRBJ1-2; 9 nucleotides match TRBD1. This CDR3 is built from 13 residues. V shed 6 bases and J 6 bases; nucleotides not matched to a gene: 8. Germline V gene lookup returns CDR1 SQVTM and CDR2 ANQGSEA. This chain's CDR3 is CSVPGQGTDGYTF. Here the CDR3 DNA reads TGCAGCGTCCCGGGACAGGGTACTGATGGCTACACCTTC.

The V and J genes are TRBV6-5 and TRBJ1-5; D not certain. The CDR3 runs to 15 residues. The V gene's germline CDR1 is MNHEY and CDR2 SVGAGI. The V gene lost 6 bases and the J gene lost 0 bases, with 12 bases spanning the gap. The CDR3 loop reads CASSPGIHSNQPQHF. CDR3 nucleotides: TGTGCCAGCAGCCCGGGGATCCATAGCAATCAGCCCCAGCATTTT.

The chain recombines TRBV18 with TRBJ1-6; D not resolved. Germline CDR1 reads KGHSH; CDR2 reads LQKENI. V was shortened by 7 bases and J by 14 bases, with 6 bases between the two germline ends. The CDR3 is 9 residues long. CDR3 DNA sequence: TGTGCCAGCTTTCTAACCCTCCACTTT. This codes for CASFLTLHF.

V usage is TRBV7-2 and J usage is TRBJ1-1, with a weak D call TRBD1 (6 bases). Deletions cut 5 bases from V and 7 bases from J, with 26 bases between. Germline loops: CDR1 SGHTA, CDR2 FQGNSA. The CDR3 extends over 17 amino acids. The CDR3 nucleotides read TGTGCCAGCAGCCCCGGGGGGGGCGTGGGGATTTCGAATGAAGCTTTCTTT. The encoded protein is CASSPGGGVGISNEAFF.

The table lists this clone with a few counts. This chain uses TRBV10-3 with TRBJ2-1, with 8 nucleotides matching TRBD2. The germline V gene encodes CDR1 ENHRY and CDR2 SYGVKD. Trimming removed 10 bases from V and 3 bases from J; junction bases left unmatched: 11. The CDR3 consists of 15 residues. CDR3 in DNA: TGTGCCACCCGACCGGGAGGGGGGGACTACAATGAGCAGTTCTTC. Translating it yields CATRPGGGDYNEQFF.

The chain combines TRBV30 with TRBJ1-2; 7 bases align to TRBD1. Losses at the gene ends were 1 base for V and 8 bases for J; bases not matched to a gene: 4. The CDR3 covers 12 residues. Germline V gives CDR1 GTSNPN, CDR2 SVGIG (reference sequence). CDR3 DNA: TGTGCCTGGAGTGACAGGGGCGCGGGCTACACCTTC. This encodes CAWSDRGAGYTF.

Regarding this clone: Other DNA sequences in this sample translate to the same CDR3. The V and J genes are TRBV30 and TRBJ1-5, with TRBD1 as a possible D gene (6 bases). CDR3 size: 13 residues. CDR1 is GTSNPN and CDR2 is SVGIG in the germline V gene (reference sequence). Trimming stripped 0 bases from V and 4 bases from J, with 7 bases between. The CDR3 here is CAWSVGGNQPQHF. CDR3 bases: TGTGCCTGGAGTGTAGGGGGGAATCAGCCCCAGCATTTT.

This clone was seen more than once but under ten times. This chain connects TRBV19 to TRBJ2-4, with D unresolved. V lost 3 bases to trimming and J lost 1 base, with 10 bases between them. The CDR3 consists of 15 residues. The V gene's germline CDR1 is LNHDA and CDR2 SQIVND (reference sequence). The CDR3 DNA is TGTGCCAGTAGTATCTCGCGGTTGGCCAAAAACATTCAGTACTTC. The encoded protein is CASSISRLAKNIQYF.

The J gene is TRBJ2-6, the V gene TRBV6-5; D unclear. V lost 2 bases, J lost 0 bases, and 5 bases lay in between. The CDR3 runs to 15 residues. In germline, CDR1 is MNHEY, CDR2 SVGAGI. The DNA of the CDR3 is TGTGCCAGCAGTTACCCCTCCTCTGGGGCCAACGTCCTGACTTTC. It yields the protein CASSYPSSGANVLTF.

The V and J genes are TRBV7-2 and TRBJ2-3, with D perhaps matching TRBD2 (6 bases). Germline V gene sequence: CDR1 SGHTA, CDR2 FQGNSA. Trimming removed 3 bases from V and 2 bases from J, with 12 bases in between. The CDR3 contains 15 residues. The CDR3 here is CASSFYGGDTDTQYF. CDR3 nucleotide sequence: TGTGCCAGCAGCTTCTACGGCGGGGACACAGATACGCAGTATTTT.

The rearrangement joins TRBV4-3 to TRBJ2-3; possible D gene TRBD1, 5 bases. Per germline, CDR1 LGHNA and CDR2 YSLEER. CDR3 length equals 16 residues. With 0 bases removed from V and 2 bases from J, the gap between germline ends came to 12 bases. The CDR3: CASSQELGVPTDTQYF. The DNA of the CDR3 is TGCGCCAGCAGCCAAGAATTAGGGGTTCCCACAGATACGCAGTATTTT.

CDR3 in amino acids: CASSSTRTRRANVLTF. The CDR3 DNA follows: TGTGCCAGCAGCTCCACCAGGACACGCAGGGCCAACGTCCTGACTTTC. The chain uses TRBV7-9 and TRBJ2-6, with D tentatively TRBD1 (5 bases). The CDR3 is made up of 16 amino acids. V lost 4 bases to trimming and J lost 5 bases, with 15 bases between them. The germline gives CDR1 SEHNR, CDR2 FQNEAQ (reference sequence).

The genes are TRBV10-3 and TRBJ1-1; D not certain. Germline CDR1 and CDR2: ENHRY and SYGVKD. This CDR3 has 13 residues. Between the trimmed V and J ends, which lost 4 bases and 2 bases, there was a span of 8 bases. The CDR3 reads CAISVDVNTEAFF. CDR3 DNA: TGTGCCATCAGTGTCGATGTTAACACTGAAGCTTTCTTT.

This clone was counted a few times. The J gene is TRBJ2-1, the V gene TRBV5-6, with D possibly matching TRBD2 (6 bases). Trimming removed 4 bases at V and 9 bases at J, with 20 bases between. The CDR3 runs to 15 residues. Germline CDR1 reads SGHDT; CDR2 reads YYEEEE. For the CDR3, the DNA is TGTGCCAGCAGCCCCGGGGGACCGTACAATCGTGAGCAGTTCTTC. Translation gives CASSPGGPYNREQFF.

Sample share makes this clone medium-sized. The chain recombines TRBV11-2 with TRBJ1-4, with TRBD1 matching 7 bases. From germline, CDR1 is SGHAT and CDR2 FQNNGV. The CDR3 covers 13 residues. V shed 6 bases, J shed 4 bases, and the junction held 2 bases outside the gene matches. CDR3 DNA: TGTGCCAGCAGGGGACAGAGTAATGAAAAACTGTTTTTT. Encoded protein: CASRGQSNEKLFF.

This chain joins TRBV29-1 and TRBJ1-2; perhaps TRBD1 as D (5 bases). CDR3 size: 13 residues. Between the trimmed V and J ends, which lost 5 bases and 7 bases, there was a span of 17 bases. Germline V gene sequence: CDR1 SQVTM, CDR2 ANQGSEA. CDR3 sequence: CSVSPVGGRGYTF. CDR3 sequence (DNA): TGCAGCGTTTCGCCCGTTGGGGGACGTGGCTACACCTTC. Variable domain in full (rest from reference TRBV29-1 and TRBJ1-2): SAVISQKPSRDICQRGTSLTIQCQVDSQVTMMFWYRQQPGQSLTLIATANQGSEATYESGFVIDKFPISRPNLTFSTLTVSNMSPEDSSIYLCSVSPVGGRGYTFGSGTRLTVV.

This clone was detected only a few times. The chain carries TRBV30 and TRBJ1-2, with D possibly TRBD1 on 6 matching bases. This CDR3 contains 11 residues. V was clipped by 4 bases and J by 4 bases, with 7 bases between them. CDR1 and CDR2 (germline): GTSNPN, SVGIG (reference sequence). The CDR3 DNA reads as TGTGCCTGGACGGACAGCTATGGCTACACCTTC. This codes for CAWTDSYGYTF.

The gene calls are TRBV30 and TRBJ1-2, with TRBD1 identical over 10 bases. The germline V gene has CDR1 GTSNPN and CDR2 SVGIG (reference sequence). This CDR3 is 14 amino acids long. The trim removed 6 bases at V and 5 bases at J, leaving 9 bases unmatched. The CDR3: CACPPRGQGYGYTF. The CDR3 DNA reads as TGTGCCTGTCCTCCAAGGGGACAGGGGTATGGCTACACCTTC.

J is TRBJ2-3 and V is TRBV30; D is perhaps TRBD1 or TRBD2 (5 bases each). Trimming cost V 0 bases and J 7 bases, with 17 bases left between them. The CDR3 has 15 amino acids. The V gene's germline CDR1 is GTSNPN and CDR2 SVGIG (reference sequence). The CDR3 loop reads CAWSVGQGGGNTQYF. CDR3 DNA: TGTGCCTGGAGTGTAGGGCAGGGTGGGGGAAATACGCAGTATTTT.

This clone was observed once. A read error may be the cause here, since a much bigger clone is one base away. This chain connects TRBV6-5 to TRBJ1-1; D unresolved. The CDR3 has 11 residues. The germline V and J ends were trimmed by 4 bases and 5 bases, with 5 bases remaining between them. Germline CDR1 MNHEY, CDR2 SVGAGI. The CDR3 reads CASSFETEAFF. The CDR3 DNA reads as TGTGCCAGCAGTTTTGAGACTGAAGCTTTCTTT.

Worth noting for this clone: The junction departs from the called germline gene at one end, perhaps through a read error. The same CDR3 is also encoded by other DNA sequences in this sample. V and J are TRBV29-1 and TRBJ1-1; D is unclear. This CDR3 region has 13 residues. Germline assignment: CDR1 SQVTM and CDR2 ANQGSEA. The CDR3 nucleotides are TGCAGCGTCGAAGGGCGACTGAACACTGAAGCTTTCTTT. As protein: CSVEGRLNTEAFF.

The chain recombines TRBV10-3 with TRBJ2-1; possibly TRBD1 or TRBD2 for D (6 bases each). The V gene lost 11 bases and the J gene lost 4 bases, with 18 bases spanning the gap. CDR1 is ENHRY, CDR2 SYGVKD, per germline. The CDR3 is 14 amino acids. DNA of the CDR3: TGTGCCCCCAACAGGGAGACTAGTTACAATGAGCAGTTCTTC. Translated, it gives CAPNRETSYNEQFF.

The V and J genes are TRBV7-9 and TRBJ2-3, with D possibly TRBD2 on 5 matching bases. The length of the CDR3 is 14 residues. Trimming cost V 5 bases and J 0 bases, with 9 bases left between them. Germline CDR1 SEHNR, CDR2 FQNEAQ (reference sequence). The CDR3 bases are TGTGCCAGCAGCACTAGGGCTAGCACAGATACGCAGTATTTT. Translated: CASSTRASTDTQYF.

Comment on this clone: This CDR3 fails to terminate in the conserved phenylalanine or tryptophan, so it likely reflects a read error. It is unclear where the CDR3 begins or ends on the DNA, so no DNA is shown, and the CDR3 is as TCRdb lists it. V gene TRBV6-6 combines with J gene TRBJ1-1; TRBD1, the D gene given by the table, was not confirmed from the DNA. Termini included, the CDR3 measures 14 amino acids. Germline CDR1 reads MNHNY; CDR2 reads SVGAGI (reference sequence). The CDR3 reads CASSHARGAQGKVV.

The J gene is TRBJ2-6, the V gene TRBV29-1, with D unclear. The ends were cut back, 2 bases at V and 7 bases at J, with 6 bases in the middle. This CDR3 is 12 amino acids long. Germline CDR1 SQVTM, CDR2 ANQGSEA. CDR3 bases: TGCAGCGTTGAAATGGGTGCCAACGTCCTGACTTTC. It codes for CSVEMGANVLTF.